The rows below give T cell receptor beta chains drawn from one sample of a study of blood T cells in healthy people across ages. TCRdb reanalysed the 5' RACE reads using MiXCR and keeps one entry per CDR3 protein. The table shows approximately 1,000,000 distinct CDR3 sequences, with roughly 45% occurring only once. Sequenced: blood. The receptors originated from a woman aged 60-75 years in good health. Both conserved end residues are part of each CDR3. The order of the fields is J gene, D gene, V gene, clone size, CDR3 protein, CDR3 DNA. The D gene is left open where the match is weak. Expanded clones get a size class; other rows say once, few or many, or leave the size out.

>TRBJ2-3|TRBD2|TRBV6-4|NA
CASSDSTSGSRTQYF
TGTGCCAGCAGTGACTCGACTAGCGGGAGTCGTACGCAGTATTTT
>TRBJ2-3|NA|TRBV5-6|once
CASSLGEWGDTQYF
TGTGCCAGCAGTCTGGGGGAGTGGGGAGATACGCAGTATTTT
>TRBJ2-3|NA|TRBV10-3|NA
CAIRKNQGIDTQYF
TGTGCCATCAGAAAAAATCAGGGCATAGATACGCAGTATTTT
>TRBJ2-7|NA|TRBV4-1|NA
CASSQVRTANYEQYF
TGCGCCAGCAGCCAAGTACGGACAGCTAACTACGAGCAGTACTTC
>TRBJ2-7|TRBD2|TRBV5-1|few
CASSLRTSSYEQYF
TGCGCCAGCAGCTTGAGGACTAGCTCCTACGAGCAGTACTTC
>TRBJ2-1|TRBD2|TRBV4-2|NA
CASSQGLAGAEQFF
TGTGCCAGCAGCCAAGGACTAGCGGGAGCTGAGCAGTTCTTC
>TRBJ2-5|NA|TRBV28|NA
CAGNQDRGETQYF
TGTGCCGGCAATCAGGACAGAGGAGAGACCCAGTACTTC
>TRBJ2-3|TRBD2|TRBV28|NA
CASSSGTSGRYTQYF
TGTGCCAGCAGTTCGGGGACTAGCGGGAGATATACGCAGTATTTT
>TRBJ1-3|NA|TRBV20-1|NA
CSARDPQGLGNTIYF
TGCAGTGCTAGAGATCCGCAGGGTCTCGGAAACACCATATATTTT
>TRBJ2-3|TRBD2|TRBV20-1|NA
CSATTRLATHTDTQYF
TGCAGTGCTACCACCAGACTAGCGACTCACACAGATACGCAGTATTTT
>TRBJ2-7|TRBD1|TRBV27|NA
CASSSPTLGQGVFSRYEQYF
TGTGCCAGCAGTTCTCCAACTCTAGGACAGGGGGTGTTTAGCCGCTACGAGCAGTACTTC
>TRBJ2-1|TRBD2|TRBV3-1|few
CASSQVVAGLQFF
TGTGCCAGCAGCCAAGTAGTAGCGGGACTCCAGTTCTTC
>TRBJ1-1|TRBD1|TRBV5-1|NA
CAGSRNTGGNTEAFF
TGCGCCGGCAGTAGAAACACAGGGGGGAACACTGAAGCTTTCTTT
>TRBJ2-6|NA|TRBV29-1|NA
CSVTLSGANVLTF
TGCAGCGTTACTCTATCTGGGGCCAACGTCCTGACTTTC
>TRBJ2-5|NA|TRBV14|NA
CASSQDTAGGNLERATQYF
TGTGCCAGCAGCCAAGATACGGCAGGGGGGAATTTGGAAAGAGCGACCCAGTACTTC
>TRBJ2-5|NA|TRBV6-6|NA
CASSYSGQQETQYF
TGTGCCAGCAGTTACTCCGGACAGCAAGAGACCCAGTACTTC
>TRBJ2-7|TRBD1|TRBV2|NA
CASRVGQGAGSYEQYF
TGTGCCAGCAGGGTAGGACAGGGAGCTGGATCCTACGAGCAGTACTTC
>TRBJ2-7|NA|TRBV29-1|few
CSVGQYEQYF
TGCAGCGTTGGGCAGTACGAGCAGTACTTC
>TRBJ2-3|NA|TRBV5-1|many
CASSFGGVADTQYF
TGCGCCAGCAGCTTCGGAGGGGTGGCAGATACGCAGTATTTT
>TRBJ2-2|NA|TRBV29-1|few
CSVAKQINTGELFF
TGCAGCGTTGCCAAACAGATTAACACCGGGGAGCTGTTTTTT
>TRBJ2-7|NA|TRBV5-1|few
CASSLILGGASYEQYF
TGCGCCAGCAGCTTAATCCTCGGGGGCGCGTCATACGAGCAGTACTTC
>TRBJ1-5|NA|TRBV2|NA
CASRKQWNSNQPQHF
TGTGCCAGCAGGAAACAGTGGAATAGCAATCAGCCCCAGCATTTT
>TRBJ1-2|NA|TRBV12-3/TRBV12-4|NA
CASSLSGGKTVYTF
TGTGCCAGCAGTTTATCCGGGGGCAAAACCGTCTACACCTTC
>TRBJ1-2|NA|TRBV6-1|NA
CASQKGERSYGYTF
TGTGCCAGCCAAAAGGGGGAGCGTAGCTATGGCTACACCTTC
>TRBJ2-1|NA|TRBV5-1|few
CASSLDQVSYNEQFF
TGCGCCAGCAGCTTGGATCAGGTCTCCTACAATGAGCAGTTCTTC
>TRBJ2-3|NA|TRBV29-1|NA
CSVDFGPDTQYF
TGCAGCGTTGATTTCGGGCCGGATACGCAGTATTTT
>TRBJ2-7|TRBD1|TRBV5-1|NA
CASSPDGQGIYEQYF
TGCGCCAGCAGCCCGGACGGACAGGGGATTTACGAGCAGTACTTC
>TRBJ2-1|NA|TRBV7-2|few
CASSLSHYNEQFF
TGTGCCAGCAGCTTATCACACTACAATGAGCAGTTCTTC
>TRBJ2-3|TRBD2|TRBV2|NA
CASSVGAGGDTQYF
TGTGCCAGCAGTGTCGGTGCGGGAGGGGATACGCAGTATTTT
>TRBJ1-1|NA|TRBV7-2|NA
CASSLKAGTAVSRAFF
TGTGCCAGCAGCCTTAAAGCCGGGACCGCCGTAAGTCGAGCTTTCTTT
>TRBJ2-1|NA|TRBV11-2|NA
CASSLSVANEQFF
TGTGCCAGCAGCTTGTCGGTCGCCAATGAGCAGTTCTTC
>TRBJ2-2|NA|TRBV3-1|NA
CASSPQAGGFTGELFF
TGTGCCAGCAGCCCCCAAGCGGGTGGATTCACCGGGGAGCTGTTTTTT
>TRBJ2-5|TRBD2|TRBV20-1|NA
CSARGATSASNEQYF
TGCAGTGCTAGAGGCGCGACTAGCGCCTCCAATGAGCAGTACTTC
>TRBJ2-7|NA|TRBV28|few
CASRLGKSSYEQYF
TGTGCCAGCCGACTAGGGAAAAGCTCCTACGAGCAGTACTTC
>TRBJ2-1|NA|TRBV5-1|few
CASSSGESYNEQFF
TGCGCCAGTTCATCAGGAGAATCCTACAATGAGCAGTTCTTC
>TRBJ2-1|NA|TRBV7-9|NA
CASSTHAVLFF
TGTGCCAGCAGTACACATGCAGTCCTGTTCTTC
>TRBJ2-7|NA|TRBV3-1|NA
CASSRRMGNSYEQYF
TGTGCCAGCAGCCGTCGAATGGGAAATTCTTACGAGCAGTACTTC
>TRBJ2-5|NA|TRBV18|NA
CASSPRDGEETQYF
TGTGCCAGCTCACCGCGGGACGGAGAAGAGACCCAGTACTTC
>TRBJ2-3|NA|TRBV24-1|NA
CATRLGGRTDTQYF
TGTGCCACCAGGTTAGGAGGGCGCACAGATACGCAGTATTTT
>TRBJ2-5|NA|TRBV18|NA
CASSPRPLNGETQYF
TGTGCCAGCTCACCTCGGCCCCTTAACGGAGAGACCCAGTACTTC
>TRBJ2-1|NA|TRBV27|few
CASSLYLSVHEQFF
TGTGCCAGCAGTTTATACCTCTCTGTGCATGAGCAGTTCTTC
>TRBJ2-5|NA|TRBV20-1|few
CSATPFRGGETQYF
TGCAGTGCTACCCCGTTTCGTGGGGGAGAGACCCAGTACTTC
>TRBJ2-1|TRBD2|TRBV12-5|few
CASGGTSGAYNEQFF
TGTGCTAGTGGTGGGACTAGCGGGGCCTACAATGAGCAGTTCTTC
>TRBJ1-1|NA|TRBV14|once
CASSHRADRRTEAFF
TGTGCCAGCAGCCACCGGGCCGATCGGCGGACTGAAGCTTTCTTT
>TRBJ2-1|TRBD2|TRBV5-1|NA
CASSKPSGRLAGEQFF
TGCGCCAGCAGCAAACCTAGCGGGAGGTTGGCCGGTGAGCAGTTCTTC
>TRBJ2-1|TRBD2|TRBV5-1|few
CASSSRAAGGSSYNEQFF
TGCGCCAGCAGCTCCCGCGCGGCGGGAGGGAGCTCCTACAATGAGCAGTTCTTC